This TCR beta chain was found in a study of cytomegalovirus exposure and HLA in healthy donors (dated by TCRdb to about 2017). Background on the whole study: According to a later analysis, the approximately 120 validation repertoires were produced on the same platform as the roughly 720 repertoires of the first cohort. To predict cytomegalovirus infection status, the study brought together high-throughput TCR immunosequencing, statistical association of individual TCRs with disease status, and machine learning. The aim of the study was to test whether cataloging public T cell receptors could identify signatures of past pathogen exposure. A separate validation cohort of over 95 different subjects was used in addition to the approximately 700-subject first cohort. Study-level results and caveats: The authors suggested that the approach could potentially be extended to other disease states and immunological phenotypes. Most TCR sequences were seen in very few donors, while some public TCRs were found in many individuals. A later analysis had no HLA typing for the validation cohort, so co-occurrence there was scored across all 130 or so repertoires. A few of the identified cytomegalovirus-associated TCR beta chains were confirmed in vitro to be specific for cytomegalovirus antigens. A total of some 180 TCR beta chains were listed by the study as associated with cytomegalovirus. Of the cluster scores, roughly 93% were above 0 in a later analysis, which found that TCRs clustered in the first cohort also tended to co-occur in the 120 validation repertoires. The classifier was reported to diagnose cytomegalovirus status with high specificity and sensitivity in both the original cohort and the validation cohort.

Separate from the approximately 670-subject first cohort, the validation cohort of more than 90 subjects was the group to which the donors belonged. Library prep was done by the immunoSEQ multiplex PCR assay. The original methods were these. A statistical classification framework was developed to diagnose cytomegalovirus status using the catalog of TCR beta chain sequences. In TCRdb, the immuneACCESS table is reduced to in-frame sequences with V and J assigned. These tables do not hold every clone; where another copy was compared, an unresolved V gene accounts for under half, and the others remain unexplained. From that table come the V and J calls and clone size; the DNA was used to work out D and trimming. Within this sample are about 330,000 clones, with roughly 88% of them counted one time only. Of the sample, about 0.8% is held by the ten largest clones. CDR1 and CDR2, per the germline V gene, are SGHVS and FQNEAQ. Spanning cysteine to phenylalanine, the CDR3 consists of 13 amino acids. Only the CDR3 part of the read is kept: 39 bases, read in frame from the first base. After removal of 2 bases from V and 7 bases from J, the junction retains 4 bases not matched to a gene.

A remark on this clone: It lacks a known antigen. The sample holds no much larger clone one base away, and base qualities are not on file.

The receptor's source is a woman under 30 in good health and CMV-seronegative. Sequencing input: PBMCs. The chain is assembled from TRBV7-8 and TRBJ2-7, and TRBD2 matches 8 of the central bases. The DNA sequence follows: TGTGCCAGCAGCTTAAGGAGCGGGGGAGAGCAGTACTTC. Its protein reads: CASSLRSGGEQYF.